These 32 T cell receptor beta chains came from one sample sequenced in a study of post-analysis software for immune sequencing data. Whole-study findings and limits: There were five TRBV segments more frequent in patients than controls, and TRBV5-6, TRBV5-1 and TRBV20-1 were among them.

Their recognized antigens are unknown. TCR beta cDNA libraries included unique molecular identifiers. Via MiXCR, TCRdb re-called the PCR reads, giving one row per CDR3 protein. The data hold 820,000 or so distinct CDR3 sequences, with 53% observed a single time. Sequencing was done on a sample of blood. Receptors were obtained from a girl aged 10-17 years with multiple sclerosis.

This clonotype was seen a few times. This chain connects TRBV15 to TRBJ2-1; TRBD2 matches 11 bases. Germline CDR1 LNHNV, CDR2 YYDKDF (reference sequence). This CDR3 is built from 15 residues. V was pared by 8 bases and J by 8 bases, with 11 bases of the junction left unmatched. CDR3 nucleotides: TGTGCCACCGCGGTACTAGCGGGAGAGCCAGATGAGCAGTTCTTC. It specifies CATAVLAGEPDEQFF. Full variable domain (missing parts from reference TRBV15 and TRBJ2-1): DAMVIQNPRYQVTQFGKPVTLSCSQTLNHNVMYWYQQKSSQAPKLLFHYYDKDFNNEADTPDNFQSRRPNTSFCFLDIRSPGLGDTAMYLCATAVLAGEPDEQFFGPGTRLTVL.

This clonotype showed up just once. The genes are TRBV7-9 and TRBJ2-7, with D possibly being TRBD1 (5 bases). Trimming stripped 1 base from V and 10 bases from J, with 11 bases between. CDR1 is SEHNR, CDR2 FQNEAQ, per germline (reference sequence). This CDR3 comprises 12 residues. The CDR3 loop reads CASSLDGQRQYF. Here the CDR3 DNA reads TGTGCCAGCAGCTTAGACGGACAAAGACAGTACTTC.

The chain has TRBV15 and TRBJ1-1; D perhaps matches TRBD1 (5 bases). This CDR3 comprises 14 residues. The germline V gene encodes CDR1 LNHNV and CDR2 YYDKDF (reference sequence). V was trimmed by 5 bases and J by 8 bases, leaving 18 bases between them. Here the CDR3 DNA reads TGTGCCACCAGCTCGGACACACTATCGAGGGAAGCTTTCTTT. Protein product: CATSSDTLSREAFF.

The gene calls are TRBV21-1 and TRBJ2-3; the table's D call, TRBD2, has no DNA check behind it. TRBV21-1 is a recognized pseudogene. The CDR3 extends over 18 amino acids. CDR3 DNA: TGTGCCAGCAGCAGGGGACAGCGGGAGGAGTCGAATACAGATACGCAGTATTTT. It encodes CASSRGQREESNTDTQYF.

This clonotype was observed a handful of times. The chain joins TRBV20-1 to TRBJ2-3; D is unresolved. Between the trimmed V and J ends, which lost 0 bases and 2 bases, there was a span of 3 bases. The CDR3 length is 12 residues. Germline CDR1 reads DFQATT; CDR2 reads SNEGSKA (reference sequence). CDR3 in DNA: TGCAGTGCTAGAGATAACACAGATACGCAGTATTTT. It encodes CSARDNTDTQYF.

The chain recombines TRBV29-1 with TRBJ2-4, with TRBD2 matching 12 bases. CDR1 and CDR2 (germline): SQVTM, ANQGSEA. Trimming removed 6 bases from V and 13 bases from J; junction bases left unmatched: 10. The CDR3 is made up of 13 amino acids. The CDR3 region has the DNA TGCAGCGTGCTACCCCTACTAGCGGGAGGACAGTACTTC. Translation: CSVLPLLAGGQYF.

The sample holds a few counts of this clonotype. This sequence joins TRBV7-3 and TRBJ1-1; D remains ambiguous. Germline CDR1 SGHTA, CDR2 FQGTGA. Between the trimmed V and J ends, which lost 2 bases and 4 bases, there was a span of 14 bases. The CDR3 has 15 amino acids. This CDR3 reads CASSLGGLGSTEAFF. The CDR3 region has the DNA TGTGCCAGCAGCTTAGGCGGCCTGGGAAGCACTGAAGCTTTCTTT.

The rearrangement joins TRBV4-1 to TRBJ2-3, with 7 bases aligning to TRBD2. The length of the CDR3 is 18 residues. Per germline, CDR1 MGHRA and CDR2 YSYEKL. The V segment lost 0 bases and the J segment 7 bases; nucleotides outside the gene matches: 16. CDR3 DNA: TGCGCCAGCAGCCAAGATGGTGCGAAACGGGGGACTACCAATACGCAGTATTTT. Amino acids: CASSQDGAKRGTTNTQYF.

This clonotype turned up a few times. CDR3: CSARDLARATNTEAFF. The CDR3 DNA reads TGCAGTGCTAGAGATCTGGCGCGGGCGACGAACACTGAAGCTTTCTTT. The chain joins TRBV20-1 to TRBJ1-1; D unclear. This CDR3 region has 16 residues. Germline V gene lookup returns CDR1 DFQATT and CDR2 SNEGSKA (reference sequence). V dropped 0 bases and J dropped 1 base, with 15 bases sitting between them.

The V gene is TRBV12-3 or TRBV12-4, the J gene TRBJ2-5; 7 bases map to TRBD2. Trimming cost V 5 bases and J 5 bases; bases outside gene matches: 8. The length of the CDR3 is 14 residues. CDR3: CASSPSSGRETQYF. Here the CDR3 DNA reads TGTGCCAGCAGTCCTTCTAGCGGCAGGGAGACCCAGTACTTC.

The chain couples TRBV7-6 to TRBJ1-6; possibly TRBD1 for D (6 bases). The CDR3 is 17 amino acids. The V and J ends lost 5 bases and 7 bases respectively, with 21 bases between them. Looked up from germline, CDR1 is SGHVS and CDR2 is FNYEAQ. CDR3 loop: CASSARGTPTKNSPLHF. Written as DNA, the CDR3 is TGTGCCAGCAGCGCACGAGGGACACCTACAAAGAATTCACCCCTCCACTTT.

This clonotype was recorded a few times. The V gene is TRBV7-9, the J gene TRBJ2-6, with 7 positions matching TRBD2. Germline lookup yields CDR1 SEHNR and CDR2 FQNEAQ (reference sequence). The CDR3 has 17 amino acids. V was clipped by 6 bases and J by 0 bases; unmatched bases: 8. In nucleotides, the CDR3 is TGTGCCAGCAGAGCCAGCGGGGCAAGCTCTGGGGCCAACGTCCTGACTTTC. Amino acids: CASRASGASSGANVLTF.

This rearrangement joins TRBV4-1 to TRBJ1-2; D gene unclear. The V gene lost 1 base and the J gene lost 7 bases, with 10 bases spanning the gap. This CDR3 is 13 amino acids long. The germline V gene has CDR1 MGHRA and CDR2 YSYEKL. CDR3: CASSQVGSSGYTF. CDR3 sequence (DNA): TGCGCCAGCAGCCAAGTAGGGTCGAGTGGCTACACCTTC.

This clonotype was seen a few times. The chain has TRBV12-3 or TRBV12-4 and TRBJ1-2; 7 positions agree with TRBD1. With 5 bases clipped from V and 6 bases from J, the junction kept 12 bases outside the gene matches. The CDR3 extends over 15 amino acids. The CDR3 here is CASSVHRQGHDGYTF. DNA for the CDR3: TGTGCCAGCAGTGTCCACCGACAGGGACACGATGGCTACACCTTC.

J is TRBJ2-7 and V is TRBV7-6; 8 bases align to TRBD2. With 4 bases clipped from V and 0 bases from J, the junction kept 8 bases outside the gene matches. Germline CDR1 is SGHVS and CDR2 is FNYEAQ. This CDR3 has 16 amino acids. CDR3 sequence: CASSSVAGQGSYEQYF. The CDR3 region has the DNA TGTGCCAGCAGCTCCGTAGCGGGACAAGGCTCCTACGAGCAGTACTTC. Filled out from reference TRBV7-6 and TRBJ2-7, the complete variable domain reads GAGVSQSPRYKVTKRGQDVALRCDPISGHVSLYWYRQALGQGPEFLTYFNYEAQQDKSGLPNDRFSAERPEGSISTLTIQRTEQRDSAMYRCASSSVAGQGSYEQYFGPGTRLTVT.

The chain joins TRBV18 to TRBJ2-1, with 8 bases aligning to TRBD2. In germline, CDR1 is KGHSH, CDR2 LQKENI. The CDR3 sequence is 16 residues long. The V segment lost 1 base and the J segment 6 bases; nucleotides outside the gene matches: 8. The CDR3 here is CASSPLAGGAGNEQFF. CDR3 bases: TGTGCCAGCTCACCACTGGCGGGGGGCGCTGGCAATGAGCAGTTCTTC.

To note about this clonotype: One end of the junction varies from germline; a read error may be responsible. The gene calls are TRBV7-2 and TRBJ2-3; possible D gene TRBD2, 6 bases. The CDR3 contains 14 residues. Germline V CDR1 and CDR2: SGHTA, FQGNSA. This chain's CDR3 is CASKRARSTDTQYF. Written as DNA, the CDR3 is TGTGCGAGCAAGCGGGCCCGCAGCACAGATACGCAGTATTTT. Full variable domain (outside the CDR3, taken from reference TRBV7-2 and TRBJ2-3): GAGVSQSPSNKVTEKGKDVELRCDPISGHTALYWYRQSLGQGLEFLIYFQGNSAPDKSGLPSDRFSAERTGGSVSTLTIQRTQQEDSAVYLCASKRARSTDTQYFGPGTRLTVL.

There are many counts of this clonotype. CDR3 nucleotide sequence: TGTGCCAGCAGTCTTACTAGCGGGGGGGAGACCCAGTACTTC. This encodes CASSLTSGGETQYF. V and J are TRBV12-3 or TRBV12-4 and TRBJ2-5, with 12 nucleotides matching TRBD2. The ends lost 5 bases at V and 5 bases at J; junction bases unmatched: 3. This CDR3 comprises 14 residues.

V is TRBV5-8 and J is TRBJ2-1; D not certain. Germline V gene data show CDR1 as SGHTS and CDR2 as YDEGEE. V dropped 1 base and J dropped 0 bases, with 8 bases sitting between them. CDR3 length: 15 amino acids. CDR3 region: CASSLSGYSYNEQFF. CDR3 in DNA: TGTGCCAGCAGCTTGTCCGGATACTCCTACAATGAGCAGTTCTTC.

In this sample, this clonotype turned up many times. The V and J genes are TRBV2 and TRBJ2-2, with 9 positions matching TRBD2. V shed 7 bases, J shed 6 bases, and the junction held 15 bases outside the gene matches. This CDR3 has 17 residues. Per germline, CDR1 SNHLY and CDR2 FYNNEI. The CDR3 reads CASKREDLLNGAGELFF. The CDR3 nucleotides read TGTGCCAGCAAGCGGGAGGACCTCTTGAATGGCGCCGGGGAGCTGTTTTTT.

This clonotype was picked up a small number of times. The V and J genes are TRBV12-3 or TRBV12-4 and TRBJ2-1, with 15 bases fitting TRBD2. The ends lost 5 bases at V and 10 bases at J; junction bases unmatched: 6. This CDR3 is 15 amino acids long. CDR3 sequence reads: CASSGGLAGGGEQFF. CDR3 DNA sequence: TGTGCCAGCAGTGGGGGACTAGCGGGAGGAGGAGAGCAGTTCTTC.

The chain carries TRBV5-1 and TRBJ2-3; TRBD2 might be the D (6 bases). The V and J ends lost 5 bases and 5 bases respectively, with 21 bases between them. The CDR3 sequence is 16 residues long. The germline CDR1 and CDR2 sequences are SGHRS and YFSETQ. The CDR3 nucleotides are TGCGCCAGCAGTAAGATGTTGCGGGAAGTAGGAGATACGCAGTATTTT. This codes for CASSKMLREVGDTQYF.

This clonotype was seen only a few times. This chain connects TRBV5-1 to TRBJ2-2; the D is unclear. This CDR3 contains 14 residues. Germline CDR1 reads SGHRS; CDR2 reads YFSETQ. The V end was cut by 4 bases, the J end by 1 base, with 8 bases between. CDR3 nucleotide sequence: TGCGCCAGCAGCGGGGTTGGGAACACCGGGGAGCTGTTTTTT. The encoded protein is CASSGVGNTGELFF.

The chain is built from TRBV15 and TRBJ2-1; 10 bases line up with TRBD2. J lost 9 bases, V lost 0 bases, and 5 bases had no gene match. The CDR3 covers 15 residues. Germline V CDR1 and CDR2: LNHNV, YYDKDF (reference sequence). The CDR3 loop is CATSRDVAGGREQFF. The CDR3, as DNA: TGTGCCACCAGCAGAGATGTAGCGGGGGGCCGTGAGCAGTTCTTC.

The chain combines TRBV29-1 with TRBJ2-1; possible D gene TRBD2, 5 bases. There are 14 residues in the CDR3. Trimming shortened V by 1 base and J by 0 bases, and 7 bases separated the two germline ends. CDR1 is SQVTM and CDR2 is ANQGSEA in the germline V gene. CDR3 nucleotide sequence: TGCAGCGTTGAAGGGACTGCCTCCTACAATGAGCAGTTCTTC. Translated: CSVEGTASYNEQFF.

This clonotype was seen only a few times. The chain links TRBV9 to TRBJ2-5; D might be TRBD2 (5 bases). Germline values: CDR1 SGDLS, CDR2 YYNGEE. This CDR3 comprises 14 residues. V lost 5 bases to trimming and J lost 4 bases, with 15 bases between them. CDR3 DNA: TGTGCCAGCAGTGGACCGATCCGGGGAGAGACCCAGTACTTC. Amino acids: CASSGPIRGETQYF.

The chain employs TRBV4-1 and TRBJ2-1; no firm D call. The length of the CDR3 is 13 residues. Germline V gene lookup returns CDR1 MGHRA and CDR2 YSYEKL. The V gene lost 4 bases and the J gene lost 13 bases, with 17 bases spanning the gap. The CDR3 protein is CASSLTYQETQFF. The CDR3 bases are TGCGCCAGCAGCCTAACATACCAAGAGACCCAGTTCTTC.

The J gene is TRBJ2-3, the V gene TRBV5-1; D tentatively fits TRBD1 or TRBD2 (5 bases each). The V gene's germline CDR1 is SGHRS and CDR2 YFSETQ. The V gene lost 5 bases and the J gene lost 9 bases, with 10 bases spanning the gap. CDR3 length: 11 residues. The chain's CDR3 is CASSRGKTQYF. CDR3 DNA sequence: TGCGCCAGCAGTCGGGGCAAAACGCAGTATTTT.

The chain links TRBV7-3 to TRBJ2-3; TRBD1 matches at 11 bases. Germline CDR1 SGHTA, CDR2 FQGTGA. Trimming cost V 4 bases and J 5 bases; bases outside gene matches: 14. The CDR3 is made up of 18 amino acids. Here the CDR3 DNA reads TGTGCCAGCAGCTCTAACGGACAGGGGGCTGGTTTGCTAGATACGCAGTATTTT. Translating gives CASSSNGQGAGLLDTQYF.

The rearrangement uses TRBV7-9 and TRBJ2-7; possible D gene TRBD2, 6 bases. CDR1 is SEHNR, CDR2 FQNEAQ, per germline (reference sequence). The CDR3 covers 14 residues. V was shortened by 6 bases and J by 4 bases, with 16 bases between the two germline ends. CDR3 loop: CASSPPWREYEQYF. For the CDR3, the DNA is TGTGCCAGCAGTCCACCCTGGAGGGAATACGAGCAGTACTTC.

V is TRBV30 and J is TRBJ2-6; D gene uncertain. V was clipped by 0 bases and J by 4 bases, with 10 bases between them. CDR3 length: 15 residues. Germline V gives CDR1 GTSNPN, CDR2 SVGIG (reference sequence). The CDR3 DNA follows: TGTGCCTGGAGTGTACAATCGGGCGGGGCCAACGTCCTGACTTTC. Translated, it gives CAWSVQSGGANVLTF.

The CDR3 spells CASSLEGRRYYEQYF. The CDR3 coding sequence is TGTGCCAGCAGCTTAGAGGGTCGACGTTACTACGAGCAGTACTTC. The V and J genes are TRBV7-2 and TRBJ2-7; D not resolved. Trimming removed 1 base at V and 3 bases at J, with 13 bases between. The CDR3 loop spans 15 amino acids. Germline V gene lookup returns CDR1 SGHTA and CDR2 FQGNSA.